This record looks at one T cell receptor beta chain sequence and its context. Its antigen is unknown. These data are taken from a study of T cell responses to AZD1222 COVID-19 vaccine. Trimming took 4 bases from V and 2 from J, leaving 18 bases between them. The CDR3 contains 17 residues. Germline-derived CDR1 and CDR2 are KGHDR and SFDVKD. Whole-study findings and limits: The CD4 TCRs associated with vaccination extended across spike and predominated at 160-218 and 743-854.

TCRdb keeps only in-frame clones here, not all; method: immunoSEQ multiplex PCR. The repertoire has under 150,000 clones, approximately 86% of them found once; the top ten carry 2.5% to 3%. Here the sequenced sample was peripheral blood, taken 28 days after the second AZD1222 dose. This receptor was taken from an adult who received the AZD1222 COVID-19 vaccine. J is TRBJ2-3 and V is TRBV24-1, with D perhaps TRBD1 (5 bases). The CDR3 sequence: CATSDPAEAGPTDTQYF. DNA of the CDR3: TGTGCCACCAGTGACCCCGCAGAGGCAGGGCCCACAGATACGCAGTATTTT.